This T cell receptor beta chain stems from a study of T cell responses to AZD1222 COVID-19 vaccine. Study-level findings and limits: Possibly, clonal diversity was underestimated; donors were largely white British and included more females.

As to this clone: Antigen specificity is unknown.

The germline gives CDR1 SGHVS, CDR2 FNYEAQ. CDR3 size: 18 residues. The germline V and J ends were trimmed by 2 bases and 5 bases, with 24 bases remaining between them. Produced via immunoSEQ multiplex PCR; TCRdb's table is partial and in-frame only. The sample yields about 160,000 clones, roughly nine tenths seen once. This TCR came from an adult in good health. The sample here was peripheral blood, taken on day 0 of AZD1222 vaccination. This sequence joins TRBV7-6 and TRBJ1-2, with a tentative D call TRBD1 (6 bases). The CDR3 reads CASSLLRDRTGAGYGYTF. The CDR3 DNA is TGTGCCAGCAGCTTACTCAGGGACCGTACGGGGGCGGGGTATGGCTACACCTTC.